This TCR beta chain was sequenced during a study of early T cells in non-severe SARS-CoV-2 infection. On the study more broadly: Sequencing used unsorted whole-blood bulk RNA, so chains lack pairing.

This clonotype occurred many times. Trimming cost V 4 bases and J 5 bases, with 9 bases left between them. Germline V gene lookup returns CDR1 MNHNS and CDR2 SASEGT. The CDR3 is 13 residues long. MiXCR, run by TCRdb on the 5' RACE reads, gives a single entry per CDR3 protein. The sample lists about 99,000 distinct CDR3 sequences, roughly 17% occurring once. The sequenced sample was whole blood. V is TRBV6-1 and J is TRBJ2-1; no reliable D call. The receptor comes from an adult who was a healthcare worker with PCR-confirmed SARS-CoV-2 infection or an uninfected control (not recorded which). The CDR3 loop reads CASSVGLNNEQFF. In DNA form, the CDR3 reads TGTGCCAGCAGTGTTGGCCTCAACAATGAGCAGTTCTTC.